A single sample is the source of the 32 T cell receptor beta chains below, sequenced in a study of CD8 T cells in ankylosing spondylitis. Study-level findings and limits: Seemingly characteristic of ankylosing spondylitis blood was a TCR beta motif consisting of roughly 8 highly homologous variants.

These receptors' targets are unknown. Using its own MiXCR run on the 5' RACE reads, TCRdb lists one record per CDR3 protein. The sample shows fewer than 750,000 distinct CDR3 sequences, around a fifth of them seen only once. Specimen: blood, either unsorted or a sorted T cell fraction (not recorded which). The receptors shown here come from a male donor with ankylosing spondylitis.

This chain uses TRBV4-2 with TRBJ2-3; TRBD2 agrees at 16 bases. V lost 5 bases, J lost 4 bases, and 12 bases stayed unmatched. There are 19 residues in the CDR3. The V gene's germline CDR1 is LGHNA and CDR2 YNFKEQ. The CDR3 protein is CASSDPGTSGRAKADTQYF. The DNA for the CDR3 is TGTGCCAGCAGCGACCCCGGGACTAGCGGGAGGGCCAAGGCAGATACGCAGTATTTT.

This clonotype has only a few counts. This chain uses TRBV29-1 with TRBJ1-2; TRBD1 agrees at 9 bases. Germline loops: CDR1 SQVTM, CDR2 ANQGSEA. The CDR3 runs to 11 residues. Germline trimming cut 6 bases from V and 8 bases from J; bases unmatched to any gene: 4. The CDR3 here is CSVGTGRGYTF. DNA of the CDR3: TGCAGCGTCGGGACAGGGAGGGGCTACACCTTC.

This clonotype showed up just a few times. V and J are TRBV29-1 and TRBJ2-7; TRBD2 might be the D (6 bases). V was trimmed by 4 bases and J by 5 bases, leaving 12 bases between them. This CDR3 has 12 residues. In germline, CDR1 is SQVTM, CDR2 ANQGSEA. The CDR3 DNA follows: TGCAGCGTTGGGATCTCTAGCGACGAGCAGTACTTC. This codes for CSVGISSDEQYF.

V usage is TRBV20-1 and J usage is TRBJ1-5; no reliable D call. Germline values: CDR1 DFQATT, CDR2 SNEGSKA (reference sequence). The CDR3 contains 14 residues. V was shortened by 3 bases and J by 1 base, with 10 bases between the two germline ends. CDR3 sequence (DNA): TGCAGTGCTAGCCGGGGAAGGAGCAATCAGCCCCAGCATTTT. This gives the protein CSASRGRSNQPQHF.

This clonotype was picked up a small number of times. The chain recombines TRBV12-3 or TRBV12-4 with TRBJ1-2; 7 nucleotides agree with TRBD1. Trimming cost V 3 bases and J 4 bases; bases outside gene matches: 5. The CDR3 loop spans 14 amino acids. CDR3 amino acids: CASSLRGPGYGYTF. CDR3 sequence (DNA): TGTGCCAGCAGTTTGAGGGGGCCTGGCTATGGCTACACCTTC.

This clonotype was found a few times. The V call is TRBV21-1, the J call TRBJ2-5; the D call TRBD1 from the table was never checked on the DNA. TRBV21-1 is tagged as a pseudogene. The CDR3 covers 20 residues. In DNA form, the CDR3 reads TGTGCCAGCAGCAAAAAGGGGCCACCAAACGGGCGAGATAGAGAAGAGACCCAGTACTTC. Translating gives CASSKKGPPNGRDREETQYF.

This chain joins TRBV4-3 and TRBJ2-3, with 8 bases lining up with TRBD1. The trim removed 2 bases at V and 4 bases at J, leaving 5 bases unmatched. In germline, CDR1 is LGHNA, CDR2 YSLEER. This CDR3 spans 15 amino acids. Written as DNA, the CDR3 is TGCGCCAGCAGCCAATACCGACAGGGGTCAGATACGCAGTATTTT. Protein: CASSQYRQGSDTQYF.

The sample holds a few counts of this clonotype. The CDR3 DNA sequence: TGTGCCAGCAGCTTAAAGCCTAGCGGTTACAATGAGCAGTTCTTC. Translated: CASSLKPSGYNEQFF. V and J are TRBV7-2 and TRBJ2-1; 7 bases map to TRBD2. With 2 bases clipped from V and 4 bases from J, the junction kept 5 bases outside the gene matches. Germline CDR1 and CDR2: SGHTA and FQGNSA. The CDR3 contains 15 residues.

This clonotype showed up just a few times. The chain joins TRBV5-1 to TRBJ2-6; D remains unclear. V was pared by 5 bases and J by 0 bases, with 12 bases between. Germline V CDR1 and CDR2: SGHRS, YFSETQ. CDR3 length: 16 residues. The CDR3 DNA is TGCGCCAGCAGGGCGTGGAGTGACTCTGGGGCCAACGTCCTGACTTTC. This codes for CASRAWSDSGANVLTF.

The chain is built from TRBV20-1 and TRBJ2-3; maybe TRBD2 (6 bases). V was cut by 6 bases and J by 5 bases, with 18 bases left in between. The CDR3 runs 14 residues. Germline V gene data show CDR1 as DFQATT and CDR2 as SNEGSKA (reference sequence). The CDR3 spells CSAGTREYGDTQYF. The DNA for the CDR3 is TGCAGTGCCGGTACCCGGGAGTATGGAGATACGCAGTATTTT.

Only a few counts were recorded for this clonotype. The chain has TRBV20-1 and TRBJ2-2; D perhaps matches TRBD2 (6 bases). CDR1 DFQATT and CDR2 SNEGSKA come from the germline V gene (reference sequence). Trimming cost V 3 bases and J 1 base, with 6 bases left between them. The CDR3 has 13 amino acids. CDR3 coding DNA: TGCAGTGCTAGTAGCGGGAACACCGGGGAGCTGTTTTTT. This codes for CSASSGNTGELFF.

The chain employs TRBV20-1 and TRBJ2-3; weak D call: TRBD1 (5 bases). CDR1 is DFQATT, CDR2 SNEGSKA, per germline (reference sequence). This CDR3 is 13 amino acids long. Trimming cost V 3 bases and J 5 bases, with 12 bases left between them. The DNA for the CDR3 is TGCAGTGCTAGTCTTGGGGCCGAAGATACGCAGTATTTT. Translated: CSASLGAEDTQYF.

This clonotype was counted many times. The rearrangement uses TRBV12-3 or TRBV12-4 and TRBJ1-5, with 10 bases that match TRBD1. The CDR3 sequence is 15 residues long. V shed 5 bases and J 4 bases; nucleotides not matched to a gene: 5. The CDR3 DNA reads as TGTGCCAGCAGTGGAAGGGACAGGGGTAATCAGCCCCAGCATTTT. It translates to CASSGRDRGNQPQHF.

This clonotype was counted a few times. V gene TRBV10-2 combines with J gene TRBJ1-6; D remains ambiguous. The CDR3 is made up of 14 amino acids. Trimming left V 5 bases short and J 1 base short, with 6 bases between. Germline V lookup: CDR1 WSHSY, CDR2 SAAADI. The CDR3 DNA reads as TGCGCCAGCAGTATGACATCCTATAATTCACCCCTCCACTTT. It is translated as CASSMTSYNSPLHF.

The chain combines TRBV7-9 with TRBJ2-3; TRBD2 aligns across 9 bases. Germline CDR1 and CDR2: SEHNR and FQNEAQ (reference sequence). There are 15 residues in the CDR3. V gave up 2 bases and J gave up 1 base; unmatched junction bases: 1. This CDR3 reads CASSLWTSGTDTQYF. CDR3 sequence (DNA): TGTGCCAGCAGCTTATGGACTAGCGGCACAGATACGCAGTATTTT.

The chain combines TRBV2 with TRBJ1-5; D possibly corresponds to TRBD1 (6 bases). The ends were cut back, 3 bases at V and 0 bases at J, with 9 bases in the middle. This CDR3 has 15 amino acids. Germline lookup yields CDR1 SNHLY and CDR2 FYNNEI. CDR3 nucleotides: TGTGCCAGCAGTGAGGGACACAATAGCAATCAGCCCCAGCATTTT. It is translated as CASSEGHNSNQPQHF.

A word on this clonotype: Because the CDR3 is missing its conserved closing phenylalanine or tryptophan, this is likely a read error. This sequence joins TRBV6-5 and TRBJ1-1, with D maybe TRBD1 (5 bases). The germline CDR1 and CDR2 sequences are MNHEY and SVGAGI. This CDR3 is 15 amino acids long. The V end was cut by 4 bases, the J end by 1 base, with 13 bases between. CDR3 DNA: TGTGCCAGCAGTTTAAACGCAGGGAGGAACACTGAAGCTTTCCTT. This sequence encodes CASSLNAGRNTEAFL.

This clonotype was counted between two and nine times. The chain employs TRBV7-2 and TRBJ2-5; no clear D gene. V gave up 2 bases and J gave up 1 base, with 14 bases separating them. Germline V gene data show CDR1 as SGHTA and CDR2 as FQGNSA. This CDR3 has 16 residues. The CDR3 DNA sequence: TGTGCCAGCAGCTTAAGTGGGCGGAGTAGCCAAGAGACCCAGTACTTC. Its translation is CASSLSGRSSQETQYF.

This clonotype was counted between two and nine times. The V call is TRBV27, the J call TRBJ2-2, with TRBD1 as a possible D gene (5 bases). Germline assignment: CDR1 MNHEY and CDR2 SMNVEV (reference sequence). This CDR3 is built from 14 residues. The ends were cut back, 6 bases at V and 5 bases at J, with 13 bases in the middle. DNA of the CDR3: TGTGCCAGCAGCCAGATAGGGGAAACCGGGGAGCTGTTTTTT. It codes for CASSQIGETGELFF.

The gene calls are TRBV20-1 and TRBJ1-2, with a tentative D call TRBD1 (5 bases). The CDR3 extends over 14 amino acids. The germline CDR1 and CDR2 sequences are DFQATT and SNEGSKA (reference sequence). Trimming took off 3 bases at V and 4 bases at J, with 15 bases between the two ends. This CDR3 is CSAREGKRGYGYTF. CDR3 in DNA: TGCAGTGCTAGGGAGGGGAAACGGGGCTATGGCTACACCTTC.

This sequence joins TRBV20-1 and TRBJ2-5; 11 nucleotides line up with TRBD2. Looked up from germline, CDR1 is DFQATT and CDR2 is SNEGSKA (reference sequence). The J segment lost 5 bases and the V segment lost 6 bases, leaving 2 bases of the junction unmatched. This CDR3 is 12 amino acids long. The CDR3 loop reads CSAWTSGETQYF. The CDR3 DNA is TGCAGTGCGTGGACTAGCGGGGAGACCCAGTACTTC.

Only a few counts were recorded for this clonotype. The chain couples TRBV21-1 to TRBJ2-1; TRBD1, the D gene given by the table, was not confirmed from the DNA. TRBV21-1 represents a pseudogene. The CDR3 has 20 amino acids. DNA for the CDR3: TGTGCCAGCAGCAAAGAGTGGCGGGGGCGAGCCGGAGACCCCTACAATGAGCAGTTCTTC. As protein: CASSKEWRGRAGDPYNEQFF.

V and J are TRBV2 and TRBJ1-5; no reliable D call. Germline V lookup: CDR1 SNHLY, CDR2 FYNNEI. The CDR3 length is 12 residues. V lost 6 bases and J lost 11, with 14 bases in between. CDR3 loop: CASRDGSMAQHF. CDR3 bases: TGTGCCAGCAGGGACGGGAGTATGGCCCAGCATTTT.

V gene TRBV24-1 combines with J gene TRBJ2-7; the D is unclear. Trimming removed 8 bases from V and 5 bases from J, with 6 bases in between. The CDR3 is 10 residues long. Germline loops: CDR1 KGHDR, CDR2 SFDVKD. CDR3 DNA: TGTGCCACCATGGGGAACGAGCAGTACTTC. Amino acid sequence: CATMGNEQYF.

In this sample, this clonotype turned up many times. This chain joins TRBV20-1 and TRBJ2-1; D may be TRBD2 (5 bases). Germline CDR1 DFQATT, CDR2 SNEGSKA (reference sequence). The CDR3 sequence is 15 residues long. Between the trimmed V and J ends, which lost 0 bases and 4 bases, there was a span of 13 bases. The DNA of the CDR3 is TGCAGTGCTAGAGAAGTAGCGACGAATTACAATGAGCAGTTCTTC. It codes for CSAREVATNYNEQFF.

The chain has TRBV20-1 and TRBJ2-7; D is perhaps TRBD1 (5 bases). Deletions cut 6 bases from V and 2 bases from J, with 11 bases between. The CDR3 runs 12 residues. Germline V lookup: CDR1 DFQATT, CDR2 SNEGSKA (reference sequence). The CDR3 nucleotides read TGCAGTGCCCCGACAGATACCTACGAGCAGTACTTC. This gives the protein CSAPTDTYEQYF.

This clonotype was observed many times. The chain links TRBV7-9 to TRBJ2-7; 9 bases align to TRBD2. Trimming took 5 bases from V and 3 from J; bases not matched to a gene: 8. The CDR3 extends over 15 amino acids. Germline CDR1 and CDR2: SEHNR and FQNEAQ (reference sequence). The CDR3 protein is CASSPDSGSSYEQYF. The CDR3, as DNA: TGTGCCAGCAGCCCCGATAGCGGGAGTAGCTACGAGCAGTACTTC.

This clonotype has just a few counts. This chain joins TRBV7-9 and TRBJ2-3; possible D gene TRBD2, 6 bases. Germline CDR1 SEHNR, CDR2 FQNEAQ (reference sequence). V dropped 5 bases and J dropped 5 bases, with 11 bases sitting between them. This CDR3 contains 13 residues. CDR3 sequence: CASSPGEVDTQYF. The CDR3 nucleotides read TGTGCCAGCAGCCCGGGAGAGGTAGATACGCAGTATTTT. The full variable domain, completed using reference TRBV7-9 and TRBJ2-3, is DTGVSQNPRHKITKRGQNVTFRCDPISEHNRLYWYRQTLGQGPEFLTYFQNEAQLEKSRLLSDRFSAERPKGSFSTLEIQRTEQGDSAMYLCASSPGEVDTQYFGPGTRLTVL.

This clonotype has a handful of counts. The chain couples TRBV7-2 to TRBJ2-4; D ambiguous. This CDR3 has 15 residues. Trimming removed 5 bases from V and 7 bases from J, with 18 bases in between. Germline values: CDR1 SGHTA, CDR2 FQGNSA. The CDR3 region has the DNA TGTGCCAGCAGCGCGAGGCGGAGTCCCATGAACATTCAGTACTTC. Its translation: CASSARRSPMNIQYF.

The chain has TRBV4-1 and TRBJ2-6; D unclear. CDR3 size: 16 residues. V was cut by 0 bases and J by 3 bases, with 9 bases left in between. CDR1 is MGHRA, CDR2 YSYEKL, per germline. This CDR3 is CASSQDWVFGANVLTF. The CDR3 DNA follows: TGCGCCAGCAGCCAAGATTGGGTTTTTGGGGCCAACGTCCTGACTTTC.

The chain carries TRBV12-3 or TRBV12-4 and TRBJ1-2; TRBD1 matches 8 bases. The CDR3 length is 16 residues. V was clipped by 6 bases and J by 4 bases; unmatched bases: 13. CDR3 DNA sequence: TGTGCCAGCAGCGCGCGCCCAGGGGGCAGAGGCTATGGCTACACCTTC. It specifies CASSARPGGRGYGYTF.

This clonotype turned up a few times. The chain recombines TRBV5-5 with TRBJ1-3; D call uncertain. CDR1 is SGHKS, CDR2 YYEKEE, per germline (reference sequence). The ends were cut back, 4 bases at V and 3 bases at J, with 17 bases in the middle. CDR3 length equals 16 residues. In DNA, the CDR3 is TGTGCCAGCAGCCCGCTGGGAGGGTCGATTGGAAACACCATATATTTT. This gives the protein CASSPLGGSIGNTIYF.